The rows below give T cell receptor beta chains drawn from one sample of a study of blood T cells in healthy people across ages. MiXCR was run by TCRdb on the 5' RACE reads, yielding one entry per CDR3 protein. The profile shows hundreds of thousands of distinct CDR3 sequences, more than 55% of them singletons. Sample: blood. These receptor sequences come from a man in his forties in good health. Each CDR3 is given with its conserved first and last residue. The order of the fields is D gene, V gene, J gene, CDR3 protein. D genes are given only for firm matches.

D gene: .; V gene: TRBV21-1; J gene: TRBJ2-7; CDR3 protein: CASSKWNGTSGLPYEQYF
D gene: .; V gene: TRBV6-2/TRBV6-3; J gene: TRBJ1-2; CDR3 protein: CASSYGWGYTF
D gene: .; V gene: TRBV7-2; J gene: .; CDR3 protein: CASSFARAYTDTQYF
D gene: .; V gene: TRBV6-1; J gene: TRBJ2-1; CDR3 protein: CASGLRIDEQFF
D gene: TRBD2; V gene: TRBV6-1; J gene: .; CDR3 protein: CASPSGTSYNEQYF
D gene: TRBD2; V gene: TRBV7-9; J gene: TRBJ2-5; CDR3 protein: CTSSPRPRTSGSYETQYF
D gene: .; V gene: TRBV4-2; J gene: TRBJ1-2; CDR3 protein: CASSQDIRLRGRYGYTF
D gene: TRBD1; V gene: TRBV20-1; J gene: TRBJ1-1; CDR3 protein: CSASLPTGLGTEAFF
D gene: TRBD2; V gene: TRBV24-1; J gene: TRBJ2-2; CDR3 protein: CATSDSLSGLDTGELFF
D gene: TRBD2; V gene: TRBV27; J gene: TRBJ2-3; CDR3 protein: CASSDIAGGRDTQYF
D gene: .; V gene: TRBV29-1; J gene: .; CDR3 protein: CSSTTGFGEQYF
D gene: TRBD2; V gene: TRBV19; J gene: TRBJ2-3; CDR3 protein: CASSASGLAGSDTQYF
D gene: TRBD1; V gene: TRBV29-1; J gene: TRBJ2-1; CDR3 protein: CSAETGDRSYNEQFF
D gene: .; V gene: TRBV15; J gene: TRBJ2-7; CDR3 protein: CATSREEIPYEQYF
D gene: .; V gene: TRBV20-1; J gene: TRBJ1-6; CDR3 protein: CSARTQGENSPLHF
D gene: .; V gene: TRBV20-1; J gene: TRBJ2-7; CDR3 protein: CSATPATGLLSYEQYF
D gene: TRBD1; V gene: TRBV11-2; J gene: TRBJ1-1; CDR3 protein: CASSSLTGGTLNTEAFF
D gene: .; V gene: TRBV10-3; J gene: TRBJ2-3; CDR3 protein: CAISWSTFGSDTQYF
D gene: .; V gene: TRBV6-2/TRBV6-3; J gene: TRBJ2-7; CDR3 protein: CASSYSERTGSYEQYF
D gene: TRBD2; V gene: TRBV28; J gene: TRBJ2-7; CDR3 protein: CASRQTRGGSSSSYEQYF
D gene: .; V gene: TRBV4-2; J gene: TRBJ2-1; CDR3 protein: CASSQEPRLGSYNEQFF
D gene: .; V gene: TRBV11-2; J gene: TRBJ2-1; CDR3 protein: CASSLVDGKQFF
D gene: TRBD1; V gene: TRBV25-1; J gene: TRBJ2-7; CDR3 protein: CASSELTGAPLEQYF
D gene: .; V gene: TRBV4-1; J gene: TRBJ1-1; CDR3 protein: CASSQEGGSTLRVGNTEAFF
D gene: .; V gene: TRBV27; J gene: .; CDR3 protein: CASSPVGSFYEQYF
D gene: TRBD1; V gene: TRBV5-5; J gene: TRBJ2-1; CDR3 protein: CASSFRGQGNNEQFF
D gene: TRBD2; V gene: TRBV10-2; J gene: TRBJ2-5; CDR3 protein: CASSARGESLAEETQYF